This T cell receptor (beta chain) was identified in a study of blood T cell repertoires in COVID-19. Whole-study context: Sites across the United States, Italy and Spain contributed samples from acute and convalescent COVID-19. Sample material is recorded as cDNA or gDNA derived from T cells, B-cell-depleted T cells, or PBMCs.

This clone was observed a few times. Trimming took 3 bases from V and 5 from J; bases not matched to a gene: 7. This CDR3 is 15 amino acids long. Germline CDR1 MGHRA, CDR2 YSYEKL. In the authors' workflow: Counts of nucleated cells, estimated from reference gene primer amplification, were obtained. The protocol was immunoSEQ multiplex PCR, while the TCRdb copy is restricted to in-frame clones and leaves out a portion. The V and J calls and clone size come from that table; D and trimming were worked out from the DNA. The sample has 150,000 or so clones; around 81% are singletons. The chain joins TRBV4-1 to TRBJ1-5; the match to TRBD1 covers 7 bases. The sequenced sample consisted of peripheral blood. This clonotype originated in a human donor in a cohort sampled during active COVID-19. This CDR3 reads CASSQEQGNYQPQHF. CDR3 nucleotides: TGCGCCAGCAGCCAGGAACAGGGGAACTATCAGCCCCAGCATTTT.